This TCR beta chain appears in the sequencing data of a study of identical twins. This clonotype appeared a few times. The germline V gene has CDR1 KGHDR and CDR2 SFDVKD. This CDR3 has 11 residues. V was pared by 9 bases and J by 10 bases, with 12 bases between. Using its own MiXCR run on the 5' RACE reads, TCRdb lists one record per CDR3 protein. The sample has hundreds of thousands of distinct CDR3 sequences, less than 25% seen once; the top ten hold around 4.4%. This sample was shared with a second study, whose subject was T cells expressing NK-cell markers. In that study: Beta-chain profiling covered CD3+CD56+NKG2C+, CD3+CD56+NKG2C- and CD3+CD56-NKG2C+ sorted subsets.

The TCR originated in a woman under 30 in good health. The V call is TRBV24-1, the J call TRBJ2-1, with D maybe TRBD2 (6 bases). Sequenced sample: PBMCs. CDR3 loop: CATATGGEQFF. The CDR3 DNA reads TGTGCCACCGCTACAGGAGGGGAGCAGTTCTTC.